One and the same sample provided the 19 T cell receptor beta chains below, sequenced in a study of shared clonotypes between healthy human individuals. Profiled with immunoSEQ multiplex PCR; TCRdb holds only in-frame clones, not every one. The sample holds about 2.3 million clones, approximately 93% seen once. Specimen: naive CD4+ T cells from PBMCs. Documented subset: CD45RA+ positively selected. The receptors were sampled from a man aged 18 to 29 in good health. Some clones in this sample may be carry-over from other donors' samples.

The chain links TRBV15 to TRBJ1-2, with D hard to call. V was trimmed by 0 bases and J by 8 bases, leaving 19 bases between them. CDR1 is LNHNV and CDR2 is YYDKDF in the germline V gene (reference sequence). CDR3 length: 16 residues. The CDR3 DNA follows: TGTGCCACCAGCAGAGATACCGGGCCTCGAAAAGGGGGCTACACCTTC. Translated: CATSRDTGPRKGGYTF.

The V call is TRBV14, the J call TRBJ2-3, with 9 bases that match TRBD2. Germline lookup yields CDR1 SGHDN and CDR2 FVKESK. The ends lost 5 bases at V and 0 bases at J; junction bases unmatched: 6. This CDR3 comprises 16 residues. CDR3 coding DNA: TGTGCCAGCAGCGCCCGACTAGCGGCAAGCACAGATACGCAGTATTTT. Its translation is CASSARLAASTDTQYF.

The chain combines TRBV28 with TRBJ2-7, with 10 bases matching TRBD2. CDR3 length: 17 residues. Germline V gene data show CDR1 as MDHEN and CDR2 as SYDVKM. The V and J ends lost 1 base and 3 bases, in that order; junction bases with no gene match: 9. In nucleotides, the CDR3 is TGTGCCAGCAGTTTATTCCCGCAACTAGCGGGATTCTACGAGCAGTACTTC. As protein: CASSLFPQLAGFYEQYF.

The chain employs TRBV5-6 and TRBJ1-3; TRBD1 is a possible D gene (5 bases). The CDR3 covers 16 residues. Per the germline V gene, CDR1 is SGHDT and CDR2 is YYEEEE. V lost 4 bases and J 0 bases, leaving 14 bases between the germline ends. CDR3: CASSERTGLSGNTIYF. The CDR3 DNA reads TGTGCCAGCAGCGAGAGGACGGGACTCTCTGGAAACACCATATATTTT. Full variable domain (outside the CDR3, taken from reference TRBV5-6 and TRBJ1-3): DAGVTQSPTHLIKTRGQQVTLRCSPKSGHDTVSWYQQALGQGPQFIFQYYEEEERQRGNFPDRFSGHQFPNYSSELNVNALLLGDSALYLCASSERTGLSGNTIYFGEGSWLTVV.

The V and J genes are TRBV7-2 and TRBJ1-5; D unclear. In germline, CDR1 is SGHTA, CDR2 FQGNSA. This CDR3 comprises 14 residues. V lost 4 bases to trimming and J lost 7 bases, with 14 bases between them. CDR3 bases: TGTGCCAGCAGCTACAACCCCGGAGGCCAGCCCCAGCATTTT. Translating gives CASSYNPGGQPQHF.

This chain uses TRBV25-1 with TRBJ2-3; 9 positions match TRBD2. This CDR3 is 17 amino acids long. V was clipped by 2 bases and J by 0 bases; unmatched bases: 6. Per germline, CDR1 MGHDK and CDR2 SYGVNS. CDR3 residues: CASSEPPGTSSTDTQYF. The DNA for the CDR3 is TGTGCCAGCAGTGAACCACCTGGGACTAGCAGCACAGATACGCAGTATTTT.

As to this clone: The same CDR3 can be traced to other DNA sequences in this sample. The CDR3 DNA reads as TGTGCCAGCAGTTTGCTAGGGTTTCAGCCCCAGCATTTT. Translating it yields CASSLLGFQPQHF. The V and J genes are TRBV28 and TRBJ1-5, with unresolved D. The V gene lost 3 bases and the J gene lost 6 bases, with 9 bases spanning the gap. Germline V gene lookup returns CDR1 MDHEN and CDR2 SYDVKM. CDR3 length: 13 residues.

The chain couples TRBV10-3 to TRBJ2-3; 8 bases are a match to TRBD2. V shed 8 bases and J 3 bases; nucleotides not matched to a gene: 4. Per germline, CDR1 ENHRY and CDR2 SYGVKD. The CDR3 consists of 13 residues. The CDR3 spells CAIAQRETDTQYF. The CDR3 nucleotides are TGTGCCATCGCCCAGCGGGAGACAGATACGCAGTATTTT.

The chain combines TRBV7-3 with TRBJ2-1, with D possibly being TRBD1 (6 bases). The germline V gene has CDR1 SGHTA and CDR2 FQGTGA. V dropped 5 bases and J dropped 9 bases, with 11 bases sitting between them. The CDR3 contains 12 residues. CDR3 region: CASSIRGSEQFF. In DNA form, the CDR3 reads TGTGCCAGCAGCATAAGGGGGAGTGAGCAGTTCTTC.

The chain employs TRBV5-1 and TRBJ2-1; 9 bases are a match to TRBD2. V lost 7 bases to trimming and J lost 4 bases; unmatched junction nucleotides: 9. The CDR3 is made up of 15 amino acids. The germline V gene encodes CDR1 SGHRS and CDR2 YFSETQ. The CDR3 loop reads CASGFSGSAYNEQFF. CDR3 DNA: TGCGCCAGCGGTTTTAGCGGGAGCGCGTACAATGAGCAGTTCTTC.

The chain joins TRBV11-3 to TRBJ2-5, with D unclear. Deletions cut 4 bases from V and 5 bases from J, with 11 bases between. Germline assignment: CDR1 SGHNT and CDR2 YENEEA. This CDR3 region has 13 residues. CDR3 sequence: CASSSRNEETQYF. The DNA for the CDR3 is TGTGCCAGCAGCTCCCGGAACGAGGAGACCCAGTACTTC.

The chain has TRBV28 and TRBJ1-4, with 12 bases matching TRBD1. The length of the CDR3 is 15 residues. Germline V lookup: CDR1 MDHEN, CDR2 SYDVKM. CDR3: CATGTGGALNEKLFF. The CDR3 bases are TGTGCGACCGGGACAGGGGGCGCCCTGAATGAAAAACTGTTTTTT.

The chain's CDR3 is CASSTLGAVSYNEQFF. Here the CDR3 DNA reads TGTGCCAGCAGCACACTAGGGGCTGTCTCCTACAATGAGCAGTTCTTC. V and J are TRBV28 and TRBJ2-1, with D perhaps matching TRBD1 or TRBD2 (5 bases each). Trimming removed 6 bases from V and 0 bases from J, with 15 bases in between. From germline, CDR1 is MDHEN and CDR2 SYDVKM. This CDR3 is built from 16 residues. Drawing the rest from reference TRBV28 and TRBJ2-1, the complete variable domain is DVKVTQSSRYLVKRTGEKVFLECVQDMDHENMFWYRQDPGLGLRLIYFSYDVKMKEKGDIPEGYSVSREKKERFSLILESASTNQTSMYLCASSTLGAVSYNEQFFGPGTRLTVL.

The J gene is TRBJ2-2, the V gene TRBV4-2, with 11 bases that match TRBD2. Germline V gene data show CDR1 as LGHNA and CDR2 as YNFKEQ. J lost 1 base, V lost 3 bases, and 4 bases had no gene match. The CDR3 contains 17 residues. CDR3: CASSHDGTSGNTGELFF. CDR3 coding DNA: TGTGCCAGCAGCCACGATGGGACTAGCGGGAACACCGGGGAGCTGTTTTTT.

The chain has TRBV6-1 and TRBJ1-1, with D perhaps TRBD1 (5 bases). The CDR3 is 13 residues long. CDR1 is MNHNS and CDR2 is SASEGT in the germline V gene. V lost 6 bases, J lost 2 bases, and 10 bases lay in between. CDR3 DNA sequence: TGTGCCAGCAGACTCGGGGGAAACACTGAAGCTTTCTTT. This encodes CASRLGGNTEAFF.

The CDR3 bases are TGTGCCAGCAGTGCCACAAAGAACACTGAAGCTTTCTTT. Its translation: CASSATKNTEAFF. The chain links TRBV6-4 to TRBJ1-1; D gene unclear. The CDR3 is made up of 13 amino acids. The V end was cut by 4 bases, the J end by 1 base, with 7 bases between. Germline V gene data show CDR1 as MRHNA and CDR2 as SNTAGT.

V is TRBV28 and J is TRBJ1-1; D remains unclear. Trimming shortened V by 5 bases and J by 4 bases, and 11 bases separated the two germline ends. The CDR3 sequence is 13 residues long. The germline V gene has CDR1 MDHEN and CDR2 SYDVKM. The CDR3 nucleotides are TGTGCCAGCAGTAACACCCCGGGCACTGAAGCTTTCTTT. Translating gives CASSNTPGTEAFF.

The chain is built from TRBV12-2 and TRBJ2-7; the D call of TRBD2 is as the table states it, not checked on the DNA. TRBV12-2 is a pseudogene locus. CDR3 length: 16 residues. CDR3 residues: CASRLALQAGSYEQYF. CDR3 nucleotide sequence: TGTGCAAGTCGCTTAGCGCTACAAGCCGGGAGCTACGAGCAGTACTTC.

This chain joins TRBV6-5 and TRBJ2-7, with D tentatively TRBD1 (6 bases). CDR1 and CDR2 (germline): MNHEY, SVGAGI. The CDR3 runs 13 residues. V lost 6 bases and J lost 7, with 16 bases in between. The DNA of the CDR3 is TGTGCCAGCAGGTACAGGGACCTGGGTGAGCAGTACTTC. Protein: CASRYRDLGEQYF.